The rows below give T cell receptor beta chains drawn from one sample of a study of T cell repertoires in cytomegalovirus infection. These receptors' targets are unknown. TCRdb itself ran the reads through MiXCR, one entry per CDR3 protein. The sample lists roughly 570,000 distinct CDR3 sequences, under 45% occurring once. Specimen: cultured PBMCs, collected from culture after CMV antigen stimulation. The source is a human donor in good health (CMV status not recorded). Some clones in this sample may be carry-over from other donors' samples. CDR3s include the opening cysteine and the closing phenylalanine or tryptophan. Fields, in order: CDR3 DNA, CDR3 protein, clone size, CDR3 length, J gene, V gene, D gene. A D gene is named only where the DNA matches it firmly. Not all rows give a size; the values are once, few, many and, for expanded clones, a class.

TGTGCCAGCAGTTACTCGAGGCCAGCGGGAGTTGGAAAATTGCGTGTGGAGACCCAGTACTTC,CASSYSRPAGVGKLRVETQYF,few,21,TRBJ2-5,TRBV6-2/TRBV6-3,TRBD2
TGTGCCAGCAAGAACAACGGGGCGTTTAATGAAAAACTGTTTTTT,CASKNNGAFNEKLFF,.,15,TRBJ1-4,TRBV6-5,.
TGTGCCAGCAGCCCCAGTAGCACTTACGAGCAGTACTTC,CASSPSSTYEQYF,.,13,TRBJ2-7,TRBV7-6,.
TGTGCCAGCAGTTACACCGGACTAGCGGGGGAGAGAGATACGCAGTATTTT,CASSYTGLAGERDTQYF,.,17,TRBJ2-3,TRBV6-2/TRBV6-3,TRBD2
TGTGCCAGCAGTGATTTGAGTCAGCCCCAGCATTTT,CASSDLSQPQHF,.,12,TRBJ1-5,TRBV2,.
TGTGCCAGCAGCCCGGAGTTGGGAGTAGTGGGGAGGGCCTCTACTGAGCAGTTCTTC,CASSPELGVVGRASTEQFF,many,19,TRBJ2-1,TRBV7-2,TRBD2
TGTGCCAGCAGCTTCCCTGGGACTAGTAGCACAGATACGCAGTATTTT,CASSFPGTSSTDTQYF,few,16,TRBJ2-3,TRBV7-2,TRBD2
TGCGCCAGCAGCCAAGAAGGAGGTGACAATGAGCAGTTCTTC,CASSQEGGDNEQFF,many,14,TRBJ2-1,TRBV4-1,.
TGTGCCATCAGTGGATTGAGGGAGGGATTCTTCGGGGAGCTGTTTTTT,CAISGLREGFFGELFF,.,16,TRBJ2-2,TRBV10-3,TRBD2
TGTGCCAGCAGTTACATTGGGGACAATGAGCAGTTCTTC,CASSYIGDNEQFF,.,13,TRBJ2-1,TRBV6-1,.
TGTGCCAGCACCGGGACGGAAATGAACACTGAAGCTTTCTTT,CASTGTEMNTEAFF,few,14,TRBJ1-1,TRBV2,.
TGTGCCAGCAGCATAAGGGGGCTGGATACGCAGTATTTT,CASSIRGLDTQYF,.,13,TRBJ2-3,TRBV7-9,TRBD1
TGTGCCAGCAGCTTAGCGCGGGGGGCAGGAAGCGAGCAGTACTTC,CASSLARGAGSEQYF,.,15,TRBJ2-7,TRBV7-8,TRBD2
TGTGCCAGCAGACCGACGGGGGGGGTGGAGGAAAAACTGTTTTTT,CASRPTGGVEEKLFF,few,15,TRBJ1-4,TRBV7-2,.
TGCAGTGTCGTACAGTTGGGCACTGAAGCTTTCTTT,CSVVQLGTEAFF,.,12,TRBJ1-1,TRBV20-1,.
TGTGCCAGCAGCCAGACCCCCAGCCCTAATGAAAAACTGTTTTTT,CASSQTPSPNEKLFF,few,15,TRBJ1-4,TRBV7-2,.
TGTGCCAGCAGCGTCCGACTCTCTTTTGTTCACAATGAGCAGTTCTTC,CASSVRLSFVHNEQFF,few,16,TRBJ2-1,TRBV5-6,.